The clone carrying this T cell receptor beta chain has just a few counts. Its target is not known. Attachment of unique molecular identifiers to individual cDNA molecules was performed. TCRdb re-derived calls from the 5' RACE reads in MiXCR, one entry per CDR3 protein. The table shows about 55,000 distinct CDR3 sequences, with approximately 8.4% occurring only once. The V end lost 5 bases, the J end lost 1 base, and 15 bases lay between the germline ends. Germline lookup yields CDR1 LNHDA and CDR2 SQIVND (reference sequence). CDR3 length equals 17 residues. These data come from a study of early T cells in non-severe SARS-CoV-2 infection. Looking at the study overall: Investigators sequenced bulk RNA drawn from unsorted whole blood, and chains remained unpaired. Points from the study as a whole: The study's VDJdb matching favored anti-spike CD8 responses and missed private and CD4 specificities.

V usage is TRBV19 and J usage is TRBJ2-6; D could derive from TRBD1 or TRBD2 (5 bases each). The TCR comes from an adult who was a healthcare worker with PCR-confirmed SARS-CoV-2 infection or an uninfected control (not recorded which). Sequenced sample: whole blood. The CDR3 nucleotides read TGTGCCAGTAGTCCTCTCGGGGCACGGTCTGGGGCCAACGTCCTGACTTTC. It is translated as CASSPLGARSGANVLTF.